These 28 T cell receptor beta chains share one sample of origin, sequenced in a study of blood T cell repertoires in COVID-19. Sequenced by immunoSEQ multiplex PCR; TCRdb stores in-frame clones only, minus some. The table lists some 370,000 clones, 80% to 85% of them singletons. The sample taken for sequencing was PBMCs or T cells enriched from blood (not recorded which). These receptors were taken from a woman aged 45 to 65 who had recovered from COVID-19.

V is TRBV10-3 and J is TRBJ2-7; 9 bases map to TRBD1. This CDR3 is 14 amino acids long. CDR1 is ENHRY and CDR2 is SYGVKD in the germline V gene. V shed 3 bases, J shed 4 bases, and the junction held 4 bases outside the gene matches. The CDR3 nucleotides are TGTGCCATCAGTGAACAGGGGGCCCTTTACGAGCAGTACTTC. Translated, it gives CAISEQGALYEQYF.

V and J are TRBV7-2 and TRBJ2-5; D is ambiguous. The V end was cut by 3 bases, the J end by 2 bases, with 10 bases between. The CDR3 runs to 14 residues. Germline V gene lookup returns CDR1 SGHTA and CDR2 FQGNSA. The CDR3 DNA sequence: TGTGCCAGCAGCTTGTCCGGGTTGCAAGAGACCCAGTACTTC. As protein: CASSLSGLQETQYF.

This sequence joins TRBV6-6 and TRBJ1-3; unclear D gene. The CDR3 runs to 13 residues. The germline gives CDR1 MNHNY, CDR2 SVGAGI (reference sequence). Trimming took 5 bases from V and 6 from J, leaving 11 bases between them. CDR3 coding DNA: TGTGCCAGCAGTCCCTCCACATTAAACACCATATATTTT. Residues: CASSPSTLNTIYF.

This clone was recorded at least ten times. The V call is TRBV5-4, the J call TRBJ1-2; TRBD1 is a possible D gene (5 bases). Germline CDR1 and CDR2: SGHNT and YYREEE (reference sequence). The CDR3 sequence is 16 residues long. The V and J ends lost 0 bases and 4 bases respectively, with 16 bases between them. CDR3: CASSLAWGDTTYGYTF. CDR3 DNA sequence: TGTGCCAGCAGCTTGGCCTGGGGCGACACCACCTATGGCTACACCTTC.

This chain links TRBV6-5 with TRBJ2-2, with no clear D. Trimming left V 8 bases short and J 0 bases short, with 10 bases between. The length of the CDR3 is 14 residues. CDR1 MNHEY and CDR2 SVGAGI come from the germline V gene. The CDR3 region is CASGRGANTGELFF. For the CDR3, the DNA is TGTGCCAGCGGTAGAGGAGCGAACACCGGGGAGCTGTTTTTT.

The DNA for the CDR3 is TGTGCCAGCAGCTTATTTTACGGGGAAAGCACAGATACGCAGTATTTT. Its translation is CASSLFYGESTDTQYF. The chain joins TRBV7-3 to TRBJ2-3; a weak D match, TRBD2 (5 bases). The CDR3 is made up of 16 amino acids. The V and J ends lost 2 bases and 0 bases respectively, with 12 bases between them. The germline V gene has CDR1 SGHTA and CDR2 FQGTGA.

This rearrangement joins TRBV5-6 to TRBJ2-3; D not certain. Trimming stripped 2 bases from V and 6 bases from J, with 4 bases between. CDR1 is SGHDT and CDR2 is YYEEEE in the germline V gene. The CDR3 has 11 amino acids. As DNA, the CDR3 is TGTGCCAGCAGCTTACGGGATACGCAGTATTTT. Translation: CASSLRDTQYF.

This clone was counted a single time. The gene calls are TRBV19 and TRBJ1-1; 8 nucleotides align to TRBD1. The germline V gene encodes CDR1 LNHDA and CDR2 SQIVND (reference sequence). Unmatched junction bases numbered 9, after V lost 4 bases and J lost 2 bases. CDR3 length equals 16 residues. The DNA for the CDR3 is TGTGCCAGTAGTAGAGGACAGGGTAGGGATAACACTGAAGCTTTCTTT. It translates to CASSRGQGRDNTEAFF. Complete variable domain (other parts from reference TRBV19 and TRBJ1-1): DGGITQSPKYLFRKEGQNVTLSCEQNLNHDAMYWYRQDPGQGLRLIYYSQIVNDFQKGDIAEGYSVSREKKESFPLTVTSAQKNPTAFYLCASSRGQGRDNTEAFFGQGTRLTVV.

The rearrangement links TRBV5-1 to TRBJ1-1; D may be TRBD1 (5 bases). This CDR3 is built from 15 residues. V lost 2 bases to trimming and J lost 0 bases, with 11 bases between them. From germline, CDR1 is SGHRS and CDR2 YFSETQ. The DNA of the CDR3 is TGCGCCAGCAGCTTCGGGCAGGGTTTGAACACTGAAGCTTTCTTT. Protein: CASSFGQGLNTEAFF.

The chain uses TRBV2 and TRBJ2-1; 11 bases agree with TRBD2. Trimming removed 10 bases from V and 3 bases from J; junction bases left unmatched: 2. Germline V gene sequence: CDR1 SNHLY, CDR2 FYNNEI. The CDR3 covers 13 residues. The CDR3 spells CATGTSGYNEQFF. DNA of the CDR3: TGTGCCACCGGGACTAGCGGCTACAATGAGCAGTTCTTC.

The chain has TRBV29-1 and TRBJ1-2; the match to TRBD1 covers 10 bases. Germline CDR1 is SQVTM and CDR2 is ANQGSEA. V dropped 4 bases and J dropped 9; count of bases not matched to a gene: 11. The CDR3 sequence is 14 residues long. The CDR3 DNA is TGCAGCGTTGTCGATCCGGGACAGGGGAATCGCTACACCTTC. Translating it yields CSVVDPGQGNRYTF. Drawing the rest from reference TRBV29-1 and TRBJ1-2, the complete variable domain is SAVISQKPSRDICQRGTSLTIQCQVDSQVTMMFWYRQQPGQSLTLIATANQGSEATYESGFVIDKFPISRPNLTFSTLTVSNMSPEDSSIYLCSVVDPGQGNRYTFGSGTRLTVV.

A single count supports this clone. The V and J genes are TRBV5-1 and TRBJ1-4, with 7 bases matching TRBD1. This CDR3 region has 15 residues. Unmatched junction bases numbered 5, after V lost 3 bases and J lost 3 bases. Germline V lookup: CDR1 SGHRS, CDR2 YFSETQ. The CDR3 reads CASSWGQGANEKLFF. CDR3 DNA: TGCGCCAGCAGCTGGGGTCAGGGGGCTAATGAAAAACTGTTTTTT.

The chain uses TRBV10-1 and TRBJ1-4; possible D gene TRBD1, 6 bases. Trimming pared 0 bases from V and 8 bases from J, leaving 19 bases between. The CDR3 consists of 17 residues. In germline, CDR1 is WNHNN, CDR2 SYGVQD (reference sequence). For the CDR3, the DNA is TGCGCCAGCAGTGAGTCTCGGGGGGGGGCCGGGAACGAAAAACTGTTTTTT. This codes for CASSESRGGAGNEKLFF.

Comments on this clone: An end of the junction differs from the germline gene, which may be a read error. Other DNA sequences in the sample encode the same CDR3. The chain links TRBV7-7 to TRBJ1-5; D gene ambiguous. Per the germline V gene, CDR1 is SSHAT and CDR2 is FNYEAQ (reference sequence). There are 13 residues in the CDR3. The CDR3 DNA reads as TGTGCTAGCAGCTTAGACCGGGATCAGCCCCAGCATTTT. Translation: CASSLDRDQPQHF. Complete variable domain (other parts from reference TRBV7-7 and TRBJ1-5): GAGVSQSPRYKVTKRGQDVTLRCDPISSHATLYWYQQALGQGPEFLTYFNYEAQPDKSGLPSDRFSAERPEGSISTLTIQRTEQRDSAMYRCASSLDRDQPQHFGDGTRLSIL.

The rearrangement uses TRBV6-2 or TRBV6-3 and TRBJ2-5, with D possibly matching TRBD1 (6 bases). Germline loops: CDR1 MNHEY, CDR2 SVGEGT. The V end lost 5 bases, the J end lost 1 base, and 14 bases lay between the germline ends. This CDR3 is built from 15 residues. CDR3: CASSHWTEPQETQYF. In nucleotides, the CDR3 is TGTGCCAGCAGTCACTGGACAGAGCCCCAAGAGACCCAGTACTTC.

Here the CDR3 DNA reads TGTGCCAGCAGTCACCTCCGCGGGGGGGTTTACGAGCAGTACTTC. It yields the protein CASSHLRGGVYEQYF. The chain links TRBV6-2 or TRBV6-3 to TRBJ2-7, with 9 bases matching TRBD2. V lost 5 bases to trimming and J lost 4 bases; unmatched junction nucleotides: 9. The CDR3 runs 15 residues. Germline assignment: CDR1 MNHEY and CDR2 SVGEGT.

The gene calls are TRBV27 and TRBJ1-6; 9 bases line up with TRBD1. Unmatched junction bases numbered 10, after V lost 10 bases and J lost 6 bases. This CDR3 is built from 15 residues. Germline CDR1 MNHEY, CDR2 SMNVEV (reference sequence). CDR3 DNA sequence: TGTGCCATCCCCTCCGGGACAGGGCGTAATTCACCCCTCCACTTT. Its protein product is CAIPSGTGRNSPLHF.

The CDR3 reads CASSLLGGREVGYGYTF. The CDR3, as DNA: TGCGCCAGCAGCTTGTTGGGGGGGCGAGAGGTCGGTTATGGCTACACCTTC. The chain uses TRBV5-1 and TRBJ1-2, with a weak D call TRBD1 (6 bases). The V end was cut by 1 base, the J end by 5 bases, with 21 bases between. Germline V gives CDR1 SGHRS, CDR2 YFSETQ. This CDR3 contains 17 residues.

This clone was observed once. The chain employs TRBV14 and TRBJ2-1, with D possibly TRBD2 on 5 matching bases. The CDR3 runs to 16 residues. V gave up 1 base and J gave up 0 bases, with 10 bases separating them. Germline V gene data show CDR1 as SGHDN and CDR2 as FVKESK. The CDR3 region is CASSQVALLSYNEQFF. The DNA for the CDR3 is TGTGCCAGCAGCCAAGTAGCGCTCCTCTCCTACAATGAGCAGTTCTTC.

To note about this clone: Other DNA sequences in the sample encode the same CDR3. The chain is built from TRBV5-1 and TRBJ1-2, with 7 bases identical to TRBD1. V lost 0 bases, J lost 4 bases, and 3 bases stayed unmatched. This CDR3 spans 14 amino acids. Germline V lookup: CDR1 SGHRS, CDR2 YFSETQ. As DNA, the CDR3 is TGCGCCAGCAGCTTGGGGGACAGCCTCTATGGCTACACCTTC. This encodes CASSLGDSLYGYTF.

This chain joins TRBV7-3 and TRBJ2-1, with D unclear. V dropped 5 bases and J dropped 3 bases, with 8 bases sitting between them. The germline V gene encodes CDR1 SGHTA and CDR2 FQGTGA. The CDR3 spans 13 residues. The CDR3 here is CASSDTIYNEQFF. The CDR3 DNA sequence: TGTGCCAGCAGCGACACCATCTACAATGAGCAGTTCTTC. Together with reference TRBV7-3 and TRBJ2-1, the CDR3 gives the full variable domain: GAGVSQTPSNKVTEKGKYVELRCDPISGHTALYWYRQSLGQGPEFLIYFQGTGAADDSGLPNDRFFAVRPEGSVSTLKIQRTERGDSAVYLCASSDTIYNEQFFGPGTRLTVL.

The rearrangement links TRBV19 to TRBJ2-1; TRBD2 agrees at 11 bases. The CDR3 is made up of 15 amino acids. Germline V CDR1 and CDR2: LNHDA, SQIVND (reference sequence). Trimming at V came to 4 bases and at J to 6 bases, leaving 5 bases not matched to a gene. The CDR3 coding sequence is TGTGCCAGTAGTAATAGCGGGGGGGCATTCAATGAGCAGTTCTTC. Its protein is CASSNSGGAFNEQFF.

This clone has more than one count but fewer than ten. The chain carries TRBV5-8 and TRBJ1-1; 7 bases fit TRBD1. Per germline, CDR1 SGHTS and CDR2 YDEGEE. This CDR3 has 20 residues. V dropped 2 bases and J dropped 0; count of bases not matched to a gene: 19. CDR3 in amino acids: CASSLVRMRAQGDLNTEAFF. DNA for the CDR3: TGTGCCAGCAGCTTAGTTCGGATGCGCGCCCAGGGGGATTTGAACACTGAAGCTTTCTTT.

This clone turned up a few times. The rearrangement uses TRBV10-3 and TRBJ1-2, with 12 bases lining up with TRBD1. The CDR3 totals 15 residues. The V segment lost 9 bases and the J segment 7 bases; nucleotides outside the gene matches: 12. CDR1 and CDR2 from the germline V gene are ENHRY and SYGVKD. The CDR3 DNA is TGTGCCATAAAGGATTCCGGGACAGGGGGCGGTGGCTACACCTTC. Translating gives CAIKDSGTGGGGYTF.

This CDR3 is CSGWTPGSAEQYF. CDR3 coding DNA: TGCAGCGGATGGACCCCGGGGTCTGCAGAGCAGTACTTC. The J gene is TRBJ2-7, the V gene TRBV29-1; D possibly corresponds to TRBD2 (5 bases). The CDR3 is made up of 13 amino acids. The germline CDR1 and CDR2 sequences are SQVTM and ANQGSEA. The V end was cut by 7 bases, the J end by 7 bases, with 20 bases between.

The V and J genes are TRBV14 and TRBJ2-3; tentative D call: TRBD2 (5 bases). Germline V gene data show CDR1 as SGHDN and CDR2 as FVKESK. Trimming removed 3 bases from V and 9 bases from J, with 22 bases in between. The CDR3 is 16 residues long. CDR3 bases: TGTGCCAGCAGCCAGCAAATAGCGTCTGGGGTTTTCACGCAGTATTTT. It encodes CASSQQIASGVFTQYF.

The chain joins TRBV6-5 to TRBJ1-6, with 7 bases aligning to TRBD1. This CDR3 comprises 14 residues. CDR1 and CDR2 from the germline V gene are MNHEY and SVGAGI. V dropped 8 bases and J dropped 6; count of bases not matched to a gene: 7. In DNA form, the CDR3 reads TGTGCCAGCCTGACAGGGCAGGCTAATTCACCCCTCCACTTT. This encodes CASLTGQANSPLHF.

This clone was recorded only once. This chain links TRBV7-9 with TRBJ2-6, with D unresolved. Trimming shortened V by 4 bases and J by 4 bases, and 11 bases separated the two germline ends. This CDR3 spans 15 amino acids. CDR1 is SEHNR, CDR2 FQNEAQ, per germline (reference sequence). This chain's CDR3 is CASSSWPVGANVLTF. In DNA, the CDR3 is TGTGCCAGCAGCTCCTGGCCCGTCGGGGCCAACGTCCTGACTTTC. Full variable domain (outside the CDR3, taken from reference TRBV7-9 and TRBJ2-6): DTGVSQNPRHKITKRGQNVTFRCDPISEHNRLYWYRQTLGQGPEFLTYFQNEAQLEKSRLLSDRFSAERPKGSFSTLEIQRTEQGDSAMYLCASSSWPVGANVLTFGAGSRLTVL.